This TCR beta chain was captured in a study of cytomegalovirus exposure and HLA in healthy donors. Whole-study findings and limits: 150 or so TCR beta chains were listed as cytomegalovirus-associated. Further analysis was carried out later, and it showed several of the most significant clusters appearing linked to common viral pathogens. As confirmed in vitro, a few CMV-associated chains were specific for CMV antigens.

The CDR3 extends over 16 amino acids. Germline values: CDR1 SGHNT, CDR2 YYREEE (reference sequence). Trimming cost V 0 bases and J 2 bases; bases outside gene matches: 6. The PCR contained 60 Vbeta and 13 Jbeta primers. Profiling relied on immunoSEQ multiplex PCR, and the TCRdb table lists in-frame clones only, not all of them. Here the sample table reports approximately 58,000 clones. To note about this clone: The antigen is not known.

The chain employs TRBV5-4 and TRBJ2-7, with TRBD2 identical over 9 bases. Sequencing was performed on PBMCs. The clonotype was recovered from a woman aged 18-30 years in good health and CMV-seronegative. The CDR3 here is CASSLGGTSRTYEQYF. The DNA for the CDR3 is TGTGCCAGCAGCTTGGGTGGGACTAGCCGAACCTACGAGCAGTACTTC.